These 28 T cell receptor beta chains were all obtained from the same sample, sequenced in a study of blood T cells in healthy people across ages. A second PCR, run for about 7 to 12 cycles, used a sample-barcoded 5' primer plus a J-beta primer mix. Via MiXCR, TCRdb re-called the 5' RACE reads, giving one row per CDR3 protein. The repertoire holds 800,000 or so distinct CDR3 sequences, around 68% seen once, with roughly 26% in the top ten. The sample was blood. These receptors came from a man between 25 and 39 years old in good health.

This clonotype was detected a few times. Germline and junction disagree at one end, which may indicate a read error. This chain connects TRBV4-3 to TRBJ2-1, with 9 bases identical to TRBD1. Germline assignment: CDR1 LGHNA and CDR2 YSLEER. The CDR3 extends over 16 amino acids. The CDR3 loop is CASSQEPGQGYNEQFF. CDR3 nucleotide sequence: TGTGCCAGCAGCCAAGAACCGGGACAGGGTTACAATGAGCAGTTCTTC.

This sequence joins TRBV7-9 and TRBJ2-7; D unclear. In germline, CDR1 is SEHNR, CDR2 FQNEAQ (reference sequence). The CDR3 runs to 13 residues. The ends were cut back, 1 base at V and 5 bases at J, with 9 bases in the middle. The CDR3, as DNA: TGTGCCAGCAGCTTAGACGCCCGGAACGAGCAGTACTTC. It yields the protein CASSLDARNEQYF.

The chain's CDR3 is CASSEAGFTDTQYF. CDR3 nucleotides: TGTGCCAGCAGTGAAGCAGGGTTCACAGATACGCAGTATTTT. The gene calls are TRBV6-1 and TRBJ2-3; D unresolved. V lost 0 bases and J 2 bases, leaving 6 bases between the germline ends. The CDR3 totals 14 residues. CDR1 is MNHNS and CDR2 is SASEGT in the germline V gene.

Details on this clonotype: Germline is not matched at one junction end, which may reflect a read error. This rearrangement joins TRBV6-2 or TRBV6-3 to TRBJ1-1, with D unclear. The CDR3 sequence is 14 residues long. In germline, CDR1 is MNHEY, CDR2 SVGEGT. The CDR3 sequence: CASSDSSAAGQTFF. CDR3 sequence (DNA): TGTGCCAGCAGTGACTCTTCGGCCGCCGGTCAGACTTTCTTT.

This clonotype appeared a single time. The rearrangement joins TRBV4-3 to TRBJ2-5, with D uncertain. Germline CDR1 LGHNA, CDR2 YSLEER. The ends were cut back, 0 bases at V and 5 bases at J, with 10 bases in the middle. This CDR3 is 14 amino acids long. This CDR3 is CASSQELLGETQYF. In nucleotides, the CDR3 is TGCGCCAGCAGCCAAGAGCTTCTGGGGGAGACCCAGTACTTC.

This rearrangement joins TRBV28 to TRBJ2-7; the match to TRBD1 covers 7 bases. This CDR3 has 16 residues. V shed 2 bases and J 2 bases; nucleotides not matched to a gene: 9. Germline CDR1 is MDHEN and CDR2 is SYDVKM. The CDR3 here is CASSLPGQRGTYEQYF. CDR3 nucleotide sequence: TGTGCCAGCAGTTTACCGGGACAGAGGGGGACCTACGAGCAGTACTTC.

V gene TRBV10-3 combines with J gene TRBJ1-5; 7 bases match TRBD1. The CDR3 extends over 17 amino acids. V gave up 4 bases and J gave up 1 base; unmatched junction bases: 10. Per the germline V gene, CDR1 is ENHRY and CDR2 is SYGVKD. Here the CDR3 DNA reads TGTGCCATCAGTGGGCCCCAGGGGGAGGGAAGCAATCAGCCCCAGCATTTT. It specifies CAISGPQGEGSNQPQHF.

The J gene is TRBJ1-2, the V gene TRBV4-3, with D possibly matching TRBD1 (5 bases). The CDR3 has 13 residues. V was clipped by 4 bases and J by 9 bases, with 15 bases between them. From germline, CDR1 is LGHNA and CDR2 YSLEER. CDR3 bases: TGCGCCAGCAGCCTAGGGACGAGGGGTAGCTACACCTTC. It translates to CASSLGTRGSYTF.

This clonotype was counted at least ten times. This sequence joins TRBV5-1 and TRBJ1-1, with 8 positions matching TRBD1. Trimming took 4 bases from V and 1 from J; bases not matched to a gene: 6. Germline V gene lookup returns CDR1 SGHRS and CDR2 YFSETQ. The CDR3 contains 15 residues. CDR3 region: CASSIQGAANTEAFF. As DNA, the CDR3 is TGCGCCAGCAGCATCCAGGGGGCGGCGAACACTGAAGCTTTCTTT.

V is TRBV30 and J is TRBJ2-7; D perhaps matches TRBD1 (5 bases). The CDR3 spans 12 residues. The germline V and J ends were trimmed by 3 bases and 8 bases, with 14 bases remaining between them. Germline CDR1 reads GTSNPN; CDR2 reads SVGIG (reference sequence). The CDR3 DNA reads TGTGCCTGGAGCCCCGGCAGGGAAAAGCAGTACTTC. Translation: CAWSPGREKQYF.

This clonotype was picked up a small number of times. This sequence joins TRBV6-2 or TRBV6-3 and TRBJ1-5; TRBD1 agrees at 8 bases. Trimming cost V 6 bases and J 3 bases; bases outside gene matches: 4. CDR3 length equals 14 residues. The germline V gene has CDR1 MNHEY and CDR2 SVGEGT. The CDR3 DNA is TGTGCCAGCAGCTGGACAGGGTCCAATCAGCCCCAGCATTTT. Translating it yields CASSWTGSNQPQHF.

The genes are TRBV13 and TRBJ2-5; a weak D match, TRBD1 (6 bases). Germline lookup yields CDR1 PRHDT and CDR2 FYEKMQ (reference sequence). With 4 bases removed from V and 6 bases from J, the gap between germline ends came to 9 bases. The CDR3 has 12 amino acids. CDR3 sequence: CASSSDRKTQYF. CDR3 bases: TGTGCCAGCAGCTCGGACAGAAAGACCCAGTACTTC.

This clonotype was seen only a few times. The chain carries TRBV2 and TRBJ2-3; TRBD2 is a possible D gene (6 bases). V lost 4 bases, J lost 0 bases, and 11 bases lay in between. The CDR3 has 15 amino acids. Per germline, CDR1 SNHLY and CDR2 FYNNEI. The CDR3 region is CASSVQRVSTDTQYF. CDR3 coding DNA: TGTGCCAGCAGTGTACAGCGGGTCAGCACAGATACGCAGTATTTT.

The rearrangement links TRBV20-1 to TRBJ2-7; no reliable D call. The CDR3 has 12 residues. The germline V and J ends were trimmed by 1 base and 3 bases, with 7 bases remaining between them. CDR1 is DFQATT and CDR2 is SNEGSKA in the germline V gene (reference sequence). The chain's CDR3 is CSARAVGYEQYF. The CDR3 bases are TGCAGTGCTAGAGCCGTAGGCTACGAGCAGTACTTC.

This clonotype occurred a few times. The chain is built from TRBV10-3 and TRBJ2-1; D is possibly TRBD2 (6 bases). Germline V gene sequence: CDR1 ENHRY, CDR2 SYGVKD. The CDR3 is made up of 13 amino acids. V was shortened by 7 bases and J by 2 bases, with 9 bases between the two germline ends. The CDR3 nucleotides are TGTGCCATCACTAGCGAACCCTACAATGAGCAGTTCTTC. Its protein is CAITSEPYNEQFF.

V is TRBV13 and J is TRBJ2-4, with TRBD2 identical over 12 bases. TRBJ2-5 explains the end of the DNA better; the J call may be wrong. The CDR3 spans 16 residues. Germline-derived CDR1 and CDR2 are PRHDT and FYEKMQ (reference sequence). This chain's CDR3 is CASSHLTSGGQETQYF. The DNA for the CDR3 is TGTGCCAGCAGCCACCTGACTAGCGGGGGCCAAGAGACCCAGTACTTC.

V and J are TRBV27 and TRBJ2-4; 11 bases agree with TRBD2. Matching the DNA end better, TRBJ2-5 makes the J call doubtful. The CDR3 consists of 16 residues. Germline V lookup: CDR1 MNHEY, CDR2 SMNVEV (reference sequence). CDR3 residues: CASSSGLAGGAETQYF. The CDR3 region has the DNA TGTGCCAGCAGTTCCGGACTAGCGGGTGGTGCAGAGACCCAGTACTTC.

J is TRBJ1-5 and V is TRBV12-3 or TRBV12-4; D uncertain. Trimming took 5 bases from V and 1 from J, leaving 18 bases between them. This CDR3 is built from 17 residues. This CDR3 reads CASSINWGERSNQPQHF. In nucleotides, the CDR3 is TGTGCCAGCAGTATTAATTGGGGAGAAAGAAGCAATCAGCCCCAGCATTTT.

This clonotype has only a few counts. This chain uses TRBV5-1 with TRBJ2-1; the match to TRBD2 covers 12 bases. CDR3 length: 16 amino acids. In germline, CDR1 is SGHRS, CDR2 YFSETQ. Losses at the gene ends were 1 base for V and 6 bases for J; bases not matched to a gene: 5. CDR3 in DNA: TGCGCCAGCAGCTTGCCGCCTAGCGGGGGGGCCAATGAGCAGTTCTTC. As protein: CASSLPPSGGANEQFF.

The chain couples TRBV7-2 to TRBJ2-2; TRBD1 is a possible D gene (5 bases). Looked up from germline, CDR1 is SGHTA and CDR2 is FQGNSA. Trimming left V 1 base short and J 6 bases short, with 12 bases between. CDR3 length: 15 amino acids. The DNA for the CDR3 is TGTGCCAGCAGCTTAGGACAGACTGGGGCCGGGGAGCTGTTTTTT. It is translated as CASSLGQTGAGELFF.

The chain recombines TRBV20-1 with TRBJ2-5; 8 nucleotides line up with TRBD2. With V trimmed by 1 base and J by 5 bases, 12 bases remained unmatched. Germline V gene data show CDR1 as DFQATT and CDR2 as SNEGSKA (reference sequence). The CDR3 contains 16 residues. DNA for the CDR3: TGCAGTGCTAGAGCTGCTAGCGGGTTGGGTTGGGAGACCCAGTACTTC. Amino acid sequence: CSARAASGLGWETQYF.

The V call is TRBV6-2 or TRBV6-3, the J call TRBJ2-7, with 7 positions matching TRBD1. The CDR3 has 15 amino acids. Germline CDR1 reads MNHEY; CDR2 reads SVGEGT. After removal of 4 bases from V and 3 bases from J, the junction contained 9 bases not matched to a gene. The CDR3 DNA reads TGTGCCAGCAGTTTCGACCACTACAGGGGCTACGAGCAGTACTTC. Residues: CASSFDHYRGYEQYF.

In DNA, the CDR3 is TGCGCCAGCAGCTGGGGGCCCGGACAGGGGTACAATGAGCAGTTCTTC. Protein: CASSWGPGQGYNEQFF. V gene TRBV5-1 combines with J gene TRBJ2-1; 9 bases align to TRBD1. V was pared by 3 bases and J by 4 bases, with 8 bases of the junction left unmatched. The germline V gene encodes CDR1 SGHRS and CDR2 YFSETQ. The CDR3 has 16 amino acids. The variable domain in full, with the rest retrieved from reference TRBV5-1 and TRBJ2-1, is KAGVTQTPRYLIKTRGQQVTLSCSPISGHRSVSWYQQTPGQGLQFLFEYFSETQRNKGNFPGRFSGRQFSNSRSEMNVSTLELGDSALYLCASSWGPGQGYNEQFFGPGTRLTVL.

This rearrangement joins TRBV2 to TRBJ1-2, with D possibly TRBD1 on 5 matching bases. V was shortened by 9 bases and J by 8 bases, with 13 bases between the two germline ends. Germline V CDR1 and CDR2: SNHLY, FYNNEI. CDR3 length: 11 amino acids. CDR3 coding DNA: TGTGCCAGTGTCAGGGAAAACGGCTACACCTTC. Translated, it gives CASVRENGYTF.

In nucleotides, the CDR3 is TGTGCCAGCAGCAAATATATGACAGCCCCACGCAGGTATACGCAGTATTTT. Protein: CASSKYMTAPRRYTQYF. V gene TRBV21-1 combines with J gene TRBJ2-3; the DNA was not compared with TRBD1, the D call given in the table. TRBV21-1 is an annotated pseudogene. CDR3 length equals 17 residues.

The chain links TRBV20-1 to TRBJ2-7; TRBD1 matches at 8 bases. Germline CDR1 reads DFQATT; CDR2 reads SNEGSKA (reference sequence). This CDR3 comprises 14 residues. The V and J ends lost 3 bases and 3 bases, in that order; junction bases with no gene match: 7. The CDR3 region has the DNA TGCAGTGCTAGTGGGTGGACAGGGATCTACGAGCAGTACTTC. Amino acids: CSASGWTGIYEQYF.

This clonotype was seen ten or more times. The chain combines TRBV5-1 with TRBJ2-1; D remains unclear. Trimming took off 1 base at V and 6 bases at J, with 5 bases between the two ends. The CDR3 spans 12 residues. Germline V gene data show CDR1 as SGHRS and CDR2 as YFSETQ. The CDR3 is CASSLFSNEQFF. CDR3 nucleotides: TGCGCCAGCAGCTTGTTTTCCAATGAGCAGTTCTTC.

The chain has TRBV7-2 and TRBJ2-1; D gene ambiguous. Trimming stripped 4 bases from V and 10 bases from J, with 14 bases between. CDR3 length equals 13 residues. The V gene's germline CDR1 is SGHTA and CDR2 FQGNSA. The CDR3 DNA sequence: TGTGCCAGCAGCTGGCGGTTAGGGAACGAGCAGTTCTTC. Translation: CASSWRLGNEQFF.